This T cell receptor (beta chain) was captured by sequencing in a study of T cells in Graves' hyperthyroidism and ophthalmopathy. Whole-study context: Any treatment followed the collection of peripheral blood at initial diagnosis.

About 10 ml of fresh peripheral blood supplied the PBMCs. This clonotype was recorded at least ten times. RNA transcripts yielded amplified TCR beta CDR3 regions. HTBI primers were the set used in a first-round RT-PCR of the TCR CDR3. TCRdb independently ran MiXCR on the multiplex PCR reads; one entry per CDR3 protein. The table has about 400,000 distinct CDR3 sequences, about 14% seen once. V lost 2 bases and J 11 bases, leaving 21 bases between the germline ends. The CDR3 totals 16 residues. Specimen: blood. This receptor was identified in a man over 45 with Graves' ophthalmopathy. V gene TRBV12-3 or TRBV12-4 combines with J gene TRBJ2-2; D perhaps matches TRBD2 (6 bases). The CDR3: CASSLIPSRDPRELFF. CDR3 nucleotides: TGTGCCAGCAGTTTAATTCCCTCGCGGGACCCCCGAGAGCTGTTTTTT.